A single sample is the source of the 30 T cell receptor beta chains below, sequenced in a study of beta chain features in type 1 diabetes. The study's findings and limits: All four CD4+ subsets from Type 1 diabetes patients carried moderately but significantly shorter TCRB CDR3s.

These receptors lack a known antigen. cDNA synthesis used the whole RNA isolate, giving expressed TCRB sequences. Sequencing was performed with immunoSEQ multiplex PCR; in TCRdb, only in-frame clones are kept and a portion is missing. The repertoire consists of more than 250,000 clones, with around 20% occurring once and the leading ten covering about 0.028%. Sequenced: naive CD4+ T cells from blood. The receptors shown here come from a woman aged 40 to 50 with type 1 diabetes.

CDR3 DNA: TGTGCCACCAGCAGAGAGGGGGGGCGGGCGAGCTCCTACAATGAGCAGTTCTTC. This encodes CATSREGGRASSYNEQFF. This chain links TRBV15 with TRBJ2-1; D might be TRBD2 (7 bases). Germline-derived CDR1 and CDR2 are LNHNV and YYDKDF (reference sequence). The CDR3 loop spans 18 amino acids. V lost 0 bases and J 0 bases, leaving 15 bases between the germline ends.

The V call is TRBV28, the J call TRBJ1-5; 8 bases line up with TRBD1. V lost 6 bases to trimming and J lost 4 bases; unmatched junction nucleotides: 11. CDR1 MDHEN and CDR2 SYDVKM come from the germline V gene. The CDR3 extends over 16 amino acids. The CDR3 protein is CASSPIRQGPNQPQHF. In DNA form, the CDR3 reads TGTGCCAGCAGCCCTATCAGACAGGGGCCTAATCAGCCCCAGCATTTT.

The chain is built from TRBV5-1 and TRBJ1-1; 12 nucleotides align to TRBD1. The CDR3 has 16 amino acids. The J segment lost 3 bases and the V segment lost 3 bases, leaving 6 bases of the junction unmatched. Germline V lookup: CDR1 SGHRS, CDR2 YFSETQ. The CDR3 DNA is TGCGCCAGCAGCTCCGGGACAGGGGGCGCGGACACTGAAGCTTTCTTT. Its protein product is CASSSGTGGADTEAFF.

The rearrangement uses TRBV18 and TRBJ2-1; tentative D call: TRBD1 (6 bases). The length of the CDR3 is 12 residues. V lost 5 bases and J 10 bases, leaving 12 bases between the germline ends. The V gene's germline CDR1 is KGHSH and CDR2 LQKENI. The CDR3 sequence is CASSTDRNEQFF. CDR3 nucleotide sequence: TGTGCCAGCTCAACGGACAGAAACGAGCAGTTCTTC.

This clone showed up just a few times. J is TRBJ2-1 and V is TRBV27; a possible D gene is TRBD2 (6 bases). CDR1 is MNHEY, CDR2 SMNVEV, per germline (reference sequence). This CDR3 region has 15 residues. Trimming stripped 5 bases from V and 2 bases from J, with 13 bases between. CDR3 in DNA: TGTGCCAGCAGTCTCTCCGGGACTCCCTACAATGAGCAGTTCTTC. Amino acids: CASSLSGTPYNEQFF.

This clone was counted a few times. The rearrangement links TRBV30 to TRBJ1-1, with 9 bases lining up with TRBD1. J lost 5 bases, V lost 5 bases, and 9 bases had no gene match. Germline V gene sequence: CDR1 GTSNPN, CDR2 SVGIG (reference sequence). This CDR3 spans 14 amino acids. The CDR3 protein is CAWQPGQGGTEAFF. For the CDR3, the DNA is TGTGCCTGGCAACCGGGACAGGGTGGGACTGAAGCTTTCTTT.

This clone was counted a few times. This chain uses TRBV7-6 with TRBJ2-6, with 7 nucleotides matching TRBD1. Germline CDR1 is SGHVS and CDR2 is FNYEAQ. The CDR3 is 15 amino acids. V was clipped by 4 bases and J by 3 bases; unmatched bases: 3. The CDR3 nucleotides read TGTGCCAGCAGCTCGAGGGGGCTTGGGGCCAACGTCCTGACTTTC. Its protein product is CASSSRGLGANVLTF.

This clone occurred a few times. J is TRBJ1-4 and V is TRBV5-1, with 8 bases that match TRBD1. Germline values: CDR1 SGHRS, CDR2 YFSETQ. Trimming took 6 bases from V and 0 from J; bases not matched to a gene: 4. The CDR3 extends over 15 amino acids. This chain's CDR3 is CASTGTGATNEKLFF. DNA for the CDR3: TGCGCCAGCACCGGGACAGGTGCAACTAATGAAAAACTGTTTTTT.

This clone showed up just a few times. The CDR3 loop reads CASSPEVAGSNEQFF. CDR3 in DNA: TGTGCCAGCTCACCAGAGGTAGCAGGGTCCAATGAGCAGTTCTTC. The V call is TRBV18, the J call TRBJ2-1; perhaps TRBD1 as D (5 bases). In germline, CDR1 is KGHSH, CDR2 LQKENI. With 2 bases removed from V and 6 bases from J, the gap between germline ends came to 14 bases. This CDR3 comprises 15 residues.

The gene calls are TRBV15 and TRBJ2-4; 9 bases agree with TRBD1. The V and J ends lost 1 base and 8 bases, in that order; junction bases with no gene match: 0. CDR3 length equals 13 residues. Germline loops: CDR1 LNHNV, CDR2 YYDKDF (reference sequence). The CDR3 reads CATSRGQGDIQYF. The CDR3 DNA is TGTGCCACCAGCAGAGGACAGGGGGACATTCAGTACTTC.

Points on this clone: At one end, the junction sequence differs from germline, possibly due to a read error. The rearrangement uses TRBV5-6 and TRBJ2-3; 9 nucleotides match TRBD2. CDR1 and CDR2 (germline): SGHDT, YYEEEE. The CDR3 spans 12 residues. CDR3 sequence: CASSLTTSGGHF. The CDR3 nucleotides read TGTGCCAGCAGCTTAACGACTAGCGGTGGCCATTTT.

V and J are TRBV7-9 and TRBJ1-2; 8 bases line up with TRBD1. The length of the CDR3 is 14 residues. With 5 bases clipped from V and 5 bases from J, the junction kept 7 bases outside the gene matches. Per the germline V gene, CDR1 is SEHNR and CDR2 is FQNEAQ (reference sequence). The CDR3 protein is CASSLRDRSYGYTF. CDR3 bases: TGTGCCAGCAGCCTCCGGGACAGGAGTTATGGCTACACCTTC.

V and J are TRBV19 and TRBJ2-1, with 11 positions matching TRBD2. Looked up from germline, CDR1 is LNHDA and CDR2 is SQIVND (reference sequence). CDR3 length equals 17 residues. V dropped 4 bases and J dropped 3; count of bases not matched to a gene: 8. The CDR3 sequence is CASSSPRLAGIYNEQFF. DNA for the CDR3: TGTGCCAGTAGTAGCCCCAGACTAGCGGGAATCTACAATGAGCAGTTCTTC.

The V call is TRBV13, the J call TRBJ1-1; D gene ambiguous. Germline-derived CDR1 and CDR2 are PRHDT and FYEKMQ (reference sequence). This CDR3 has 14 amino acids. The germline V and J ends were trimmed by 4 bases and 2 bases, with 11 bases remaining between them. The CDR3 region is CASSSPRVNTEAFF. The CDR3 DNA reads TGTGCCAGCAGCTCCCCTCGGGTAAACACTGAAGCTTTCTTT.

The gene calls are TRBV18 and TRBJ2-7; 12 positions match TRBD2. Germline V lookup: CDR1 KGHSH, CDR2 LQKENI. The CDR3 covers 15 residues. J lost 2 bases, V lost 2 bases, and 1 base had no gene match. As DNA, the CDR3 is TGTGCCAGCTCACCAGGACTAGCGGGGACCTACGAGCAGTACTTC. This sequence encodes CASSPGLAGTYEQYF.

This clone was seen only a few times. V is TRBV28 and J is TRBJ1-1, with 9 bases lining up with TRBD1. V shed 10 bases and J 10 bases; nucleotides not matched to a gene: 7. The germline gives CDR1 MDHEN, CDR2 SYDVKM. The CDR3 is made up of 11 amino acids. This CDR3 is CATQGARGAFF. As DNA, the CDR3 is TGTGCCACACAGGGGGCAAGAGGAGCTTTCTTT.

The V gene is TRBV14, the J gene TRBJ2-6; 9 nucleotides match TRBD1. The CDR3 extends over 14 amino acids. The V segment lost 4 bases and the J segment 9 bases; nucleotides outside the gene matches: 4. Germline V lookup: CDR1 SGHDN, CDR2 FVKESK. The CDR3 protein is CASSLPGQGNVLTF. As DNA, the CDR3 is TGTGCCAGCAGCCTCCCGGGACAGGGCAACGTCCTGACTTTC.

This chain links TRBV27 with TRBJ2-3; TRBD2 might be the D (6 bases). This CDR3 has 13 residues. Between the trimmed V and J ends, which lost 5 bases and 3 bases, there was a span of 9 bases. From germline, CDR1 is MNHEY and CDR2 SMNVEV (reference sequence). CDR3 sequence: CASSRRETDTQYF. As DNA, the CDR3 is TGTGCCAGCAGTAGGAGGGAAACAGATACGCAGTATTTT.

This clone was detected a few times. J is TRBJ2-7 and V is TRBV29-1; perhaps TRBD1 as D (6 bases). The CDR3 contains 14 residues. The germline CDR1 and CDR2 sequences are SQVTM and ANQGSEA. The V end lost 4 bases, the J end lost 4 bases, and 17 bases lay between the germline ends. For the CDR3, the DNA is TGCAGCGTTGTTTCGGACAGAAGGGGTTACGAGCAGTACTTC. It specifies CSVVSDRRGYEQYF.

The V call is TRBV4-3, the J call TRBJ1-2; D not resolved. Germline lookup yields CDR1 LGHNA and CDR2 YSLEER. The CDR3 contains 14 residues. Trimming took 0 bases from V and 4 from J, leaving 9 bases between them. CDR3 amino acids: CASSQDGGFYGYTF. The CDR3 coding sequence is TGCGCCAGCAGCCAAGACGGCGGATTCTATGGCTACACCTTC.

The CDR3 bases are TGCAGCGCTCTAGCGGGGGGGCCAAAGTTCTTC. As protein: CSALAGGPKFF. The chain uses TRBV29-1 and TRBJ2-1, with TRBD2 matching 12 bases. The CDR3 length is 11 residues. From germline, CDR1 is SQVTM and CDR2 ANQGSEA. V was pared by 7 bases and J by 14 bases, with 6 bases of the junction left unmatched.

This clone was observed a few times. The chain employs TRBV7-9 and TRBJ2-5; possible D gene TRBD1, 5 bases. Trimming removed 5 bases at V and 2 bases at J, with 15 bases between. Germline CDR1 and CDR2: SEHNR and FQNEAQ (reference sequence). The CDR3 length is 15 residues. CDR3 loop: CASSRSRTGQETQYF. DNA of the CDR3: TGTGCCAGCAGCCGTAGTAGAACAGGACAAGAGACCCAGTACTTC. Looking up the rest from reference TRBV7-9 and TRBJ2-5 gives the full variable domain: DTGVSQNPRHKITKRGQNVTFRCDPISEHNRLYWYRQTLGQGPEFLTYFQNEAQLEKSRLLSDRFSAERPKGSFSTLEIQRTEQGDSAMYLCASSRSRTGQETQYFGPGTRLLVL.

This clone was observed once. The chain has TRBV6-1 and TRBJ2-1, with D tentatively TRBD2 (6 bases). CDR1 and CDR2 (germline): MNHNS, SASEGT. The CDR3 contains 15 residues. The V end was cut by 6 bases, the J end by 2 bases, with 14 bases between. Here the CDR3 reads CASSLSGLTYNEQFF. CDR3 in DNA: TGTGCCAGCAGCCTGTCGGGACTCACCTACAATGAGCAGTTCTTC.

This clone turned up a few times. The chain joins TRBV6-5 to TRBJ2-5; 7 bases align to TRBD1. This CDR3 is 13 amino acids long. CDR1 is MNHEY, CDR2 SVGAGI, per germline. The junction had 5 bases not matched to a gene; V was cut back by 6 bases and J by 4 bases. The CDR3 bases are TGTGCCAGCAGGCAGGGACAGCTAGAGACCCAGTACTTC. Amino acids: CASRQGQLETQYF.

This clone was seen only a few times. This chain connects TRBV7-2 to TRBJ2-3; 10 nucleotides match TRBD2. Germline trimming cut 6 bases from V and 7 bases from J; bases unmatched to any gene: 10. The V gene's germline CDR1 is SGHTA and CDR2 FQGNSA. The CDR3 contains 15 residues. The CDR3 region has the DNA TGTGCCAGCAGTTCACTAGCGGGGTTTTGGCATACGCAGTATTTT. Its translation: CASSSLAGFWHTQYF.

This clone has just a few counts. Written as DNA, the CDR3 is TGTGCCAGCAGCCAAGATCCATTCCGGACTGGTGAAGCTTTCTTT. This translates into CASSQDPFRTGEAFF. The genes are TRBV5-4 and TRBJ1-1; D is unclear. Trimming cost V 4 bases and J 7 bases, with 20 bases left between them. The length of the CDR3 is 15 residues. The germline V gene encodes CDR1 SGHNT and CDR2 YYREEE (reference sequence).

This clone appeared a few times. This chain connects TRBV6-5 to TRBJ2-7, with D unclear. The CDR3 has 12 amino acids. V lost 6 bases to trimming and J lost 3 bases, with 9 bases between them. Germline V gives CDR1 MNHEY, CDR2 SVGAGI. CDR3 sequence reads: CASSPSFYEQYF. The DNA for the CDR3 is TGTGCCAGCAGCCCCAGTTTCTACGAGCAGTACTTC.

The J gene is TRBJ1-4, the V gene TRBV28; 7 nucleotides line up with TRBD1. Germline assignment: CDR1 MDHEN and CDR2 SYDVKM. The CDR3 loop spans 15 amino acids. Trimming took 3 bases from V and 8 from J; bases not matched to a gene: 9. CDR3 in amino acids: CASSLRGRFPEKLFF. The CDR3, as DNA: TGTGCCAGCAGTTTGAGGGGGCGCTTTCCGGAAAAACTGTTTTTT.

This sequence joins TRBV28 and TRBJ2-3, with TRBD2 identical over 10 bases. The CDR3 extends over 13 amino acids. CDR1 and CDR2 (germline): MDHEN, SYDVKM. The J segment lost 4 bases and the V segment lost 6 bases, leaving 1 base of the junction unmatched. CDR3 nucleotides: TGTGCCAGCAGGCTAGCGGGAGCAGATACGCAGTATTTT. Translated, it gives CASRLAGADTQYF.

This clone has only one observation. The V and J genes are TRBV5-1 and TRBJ1-2; D is unclear. The CDR3 length is 15 residues. CDR1 and CDR2 (germline): SGHRS, YFSETQ. V was cut by 3 bases and J by 1 base, with 13 bases left in between. This chain's CDR3 is CASSSAGGLNYGYTF. CDR3 bases: TGCGCCAGCAGCTCCGCCGGAGGCCTTAACTATGGCTACACCTTC.